The T cell receptor beta chain described here comes from a study of cytomegalovirus exposure and HLA in healthy donors. Study results and limitations: TCR association rates varied by HLA locus in a later analysis, with DRB1 highest and HLA-C lowest.

Primers for the PCR totalled 60 Vbeta and 13 Jbeta. The table came from immunoSEQ multiplex PCR; TCRdb's copy has only in-frame clones and leaves some out. The sample has 130,000 or so clones; approximately 77% are singletons. This clone appeared a single time. Its antigen is unknown. The germline V gene has CDR1 SGHAT and CDR2 FQNNGV. This CDR3 comprises 16 residues. The germline V and J ends were trimmed by 5 bases and 0 bases, with 14 bases remaining between them. The chain combines TRBV11-2 with TRBJ1-3; D not resolved. The TCR was taken from a woman in her sixties or seventies in good health and CMV-seronegative. Material for sequencing was PBMCs. CDR3 sequence: CASSLSSSYSGNTIYF. The CDR3 nucleotides are TGTGCCAGCAGCCTTAGCAGTTCCTACTCTGGAAACACCATATATTTT.